This TCR beta chain is drawn from a study of a mutant IDH1 vaccine in newly diagnosed glioma. As for the study in general: Radiotherapy alone preceded vaccination by 4-6 weeks; alternatively, vaccination started with temozolomide cycles. Those enrolled had earlier been treated with radiotherapy, temozolomide, or both, mostly both. General study results and limits: The occurrence of vaccine-induced immune responses was seen in over 90% of patients. Pseudoprogression looked unconnected to shifts in top peripheral T cell clonotypes.

From germline, CDR1 is MNHNY and CDR2 SVGAGI (reference sequence). The ends were cut back, 6 bases at V and 0 bases at J, with 9 bases in the middle. The CDR3 length is 14 residues. Comment on this clone: Its antigen is unknown.

Clones were sequenced by immunoSEQ multiplex PCR, and TCRdb holds only the in-frame ones, with some missing. The sample has some 52,000 clones; roughly 91% are singletons. The time point: week 11, during vaccination. The content of each vaccine dose was 300 ug of mutant IDH1 20-mer peptide, and topical imiquimod accompanied it. This specimen consisted of PBMCs, obtained from a glioma patient whose treatment included an IDH1 peptide vaccine. J is TRBJ1-3 and V is TRBV6-6; D perhaps matches TRBD1 (5 bases). The receptor comes from a man in his fifties with glioma. This chain's CDR3 is CASRRDGSGNTIYF. For the CDR3, the DNA is TGTGCCAGCAGAAGGGACGGCTCTGGAAACACCATATATTTT.